Sequencing of this T cell receptor beta chain was carried out in a study of shared clonotypes between healthy human individuals (dated by TCRdb to 2020 to 2022). The study in broad terms: The cohort comprised two women and a few men aged 18 to 49 years. The study deeply sequenced blood TCR repertoires of five healthy adults to estimate repertoire size and the extent of clonotype sharing between individuals. Different laboratories and diverse techniques were used to prepare libraries and sequence TCR repertoires, to increase sequencing depth and limit assay-specific biases. Between about 0.8 and 9.5 billion PBMCs per donor were obtained by leukapheresis. For each donor, three plates each were used for CD4 naive and CD4 memory, two plates were used for CD8 naive, and one plate was used for CD8 memory. General conclusions and limits of the study: Incomplete sequencing was indicated by rarefaction of sorted-subset datasets, despite the large sequencing depth. Naive subsets generally had larger estimated clonotype richness than memory subsets did. Pairwise subsampling led to the expectation that sequencing depth would affect the degree of clonotype sharing among donors. Sampling was limited to blood, and TCR repertoires in tissue likely differ from TCR repertoires in blood. Clonotypes shared by all four sorted-subset donors showed higher generation probabilities than non-shared clonotypes. The small number of donors limited the genetic and exposure-history diversity represented. Sharing across a few donors was observed for about 5% of naive CD4, around 3.5% of naive CD8, 2% to 2.5% of memory CD4, and around 0.42% of memory CD8 clonotypes.

In the germline V gene, CDR1 corresponds to SGHRS and CDR2 to YFSETQ. The junction carries 13 bases between V and J, which are trimmed by 6 bases and 4 bases respectively. From the cysteine through the phenylalanine, the CDR3 covers 14 amino acids. The read is trimmed to its CDR3 DNA, 42 bases read in frame from base 1. Healthy HIV-negative adults with no recently reported acute infections or vaccinations were included as donors. Every donor was a Caucasian adult residing in Nashville, Tennessee, USA. CD4+ T cells were enriched through magnetic negative selection, after which naive cells were positively selected on CD45RA and the remaining negative fraction served as the memory subset. Blood was obtained by leukapheresis, after which PBMCs were separated by Ficoll-Histopaque density gradient centrifugation and cryopreserved in liquid nitrogen vapor phase. Purity and quantity of every magnetically sorted T cell population were checked by analytical flow cytometry. Genomic DNA was isolated from every sorted fraction and measured by UV absorbance on a Nanodrop 2000c.

Using the deep immunoSEQ assay, TCR CDR3 regions were amplified from genomic DNA by multiplex PCR. Extracted genomic DNA from each cell subset was distributed evenly across all wells of several immunoSEQ 96-well plates, and each plate was treated as a replicate. Each replicate PCR for sorted subsets received about 220 ng genomic DNA, equal to about 30,000 T cell genomes. The purified libraries were quantified using a Qubit 3.0 fluorometer, sized with a Bioanalyzer 2100, and then quantified again using the KAPA Library Quantification kit. A separate single-read 150-cycle Illumina NextSeq 550 flow cell was used to sequence each immunoSEQ 96-well plate. In the authors' own workflow: The immunoSEQ output contained only junctional sequences without quality scores, so filtering could not match that applied to full-length reads. To assign V/J genes and CDR3, sequences were annotated using PyIR, a Python wrapper for IgBLAST v1.9, with IMGT germline references. Reads with weak V/J assignments (E-value above 1e-6), missing CDR3, stop codons, out-of-frame junctions, or ambiguous translated residues were removed. V3J clonotypes were defined by identical inferred V gene, J gene, and CDR3 amino acid sequence. Percentage overlap between repertoires was calculated by dividing the number of shared unique clonotypes by the size of the smaller repertoire. Three approaches were used to assess repertoire richness: RTK rarefaction, the Chao1 estimator, and Recon v2.1 estimates of unobserved clonotypes. Generation probabilities were computed with OLGA for all TCRbeta clonotypes obtained by the gDNA method from four donors. Sourced from immuneACCESS, this table was stored by TCRdb with only in-frame sequences that have V and J called. A share of the clones is absent; for the studies checked, an unresolved V gene accounts for under half, and the remainder has no known explanation. V and J calls and clone size are copied from that table; D and trimming were computed from the DNA. The sample yields some 1,400,000 clones; roughly 96% were counted once. The ten largest make up over 1% of the sample.

To note about this clone: Its antigen is still unknown. Per-base quality was not reported, and no clone a single base away is much larger than it.

Sample: naive CD4+ T cells sorted from blood. The sample's cell subset or site label is to be understood as: CD45RA+ positively selected. The chain uses TRBV5-1 and TRBJ2-2, and the D gene may be TRBD2, 5 bases matching. This receptor was obtained from a man in his thirties or forties in good health. This receptor has the CDR3 CASKGSAATGELFF. The nucleotide sequence reads as follows: TGCGCCAGCAAAGGGAGCGCCGCCACCGGGGAGCTGTTTTTT.